This TCR beta chain was obtained from a study of cytomegalovirus exposure and HLA in healthy donors. The germline V gene encodes CDR1 LNHDA and CDR2 SQIVND (reference sequence). The CDR3 is made up of 13 amino acids. Overall study findings and caveats: Sequencing had likely introduced a cluster of highly shared sequence variants as an artifact. The study dropped some indistinguishable V segments, TRBV6-2 and TRBV6-3 among them.

Concerning this clone itself: Its antigen is not known.

PCR amplification relied on 60 Vbeta primers (plus 13 Jbeta primers). Clones were sequenced by immunoSEQ multiplex PCR, and TCRdb holds only the in-frame ones, with some missing. The sample records approximately 59,000 clones, approximately 70% being singletons. Sequencing was carried out using PBMCs. The V and J genes are TRBV19 and TRBJ2-5; D ambiguous. The better agreement between TRBJ2-7 and the DNA end casts doubt on the J call. The clonotype was recovered from a man aged 40-55 years in good health and CMV-seropositive. In nucleotides, the CDR3 is TGTGCCAGTAGTTTTCAGGTGGCGTACGAGCAGTACTTC. It is translated as CASSFQVAYEQYF.